This is a list of T cell receptor beta chains from one sample in a study of OX40 agonist ivuxolimab in advanced cancers. Produced via immunoSEQ multiplex PCR; TCRdb's table is partial and in-frame only. The sample holds 45,000 to 50,000 clones, about 88% seen once. The sequenced sample was CD4+ or CD8+ T cells sorted from blood, obtained in a trial of the OX40 agonist ivuxolimab. These receptor sequences come from an adult with an advanced solid tumor such as melanoma, head and neck, liver or kidney cancer. CDR3s include the opening cysteine and the closing phenylalanine or tryptophan. A D gene is named only where the DNA matches it firmly. Some rows have no size entry. The others give once, few or many, or a class for an expanded clone.

- - TRBJ2-7 TRBV25-1 TGTGCCAGCAGTGGGGACTCAGACTCCTACGAGCAGTACTTC CASSGDSDSYEQYF
- - TRBJ1-2 TRBV19 TGTGCCAGTAGTGGGTCAGCCCAAGCCAGCTACACCTTC CASSGSAQASYTF
- TRBD1 TRBJ2-7 TRBV13 TGTGCCAGCAGCTCGGGACAGAAAACGCTCGAGCAGTACTTC CASSSGQKTLEQYF
- TRBD1 TRBJ2-3 TRBV5-8 TGTGCCAGCAGCTGGGACAGGGGTTCAGATACGCAGTATTTT CASSWDRGSDTQYF
- - TRBJ2-2 TRBV28 TGTGCCACCCACTCCGCAGGCGGGGAGCTGTTTTTT CATHSAGGELFF
- TRBD2 TRBJ2-3 TRBV5-1 TGCGCCAGCAAGGCGGGGGGGGCCGGGGATACGCAGTATTTT CASKAGGAGDTQYF
- - TRBJ2-7 TRBV28 TGTGCCGCAGGAGGTAGAACCTACGAGCAGTACTTC CAAGGRTYEQYF
- TRBD2 TRBJ2-1 TRBV18 TGTGCCAGCTCACCCCTAGCGGGAGGGCCCTCAGGCAATGAGCAGTTCTTC CASSPLAGGPSGNEQFF
- TRBD1 TRBJ2-4 TRBV6-4 TGTGCCAGCAGTGAGCCGGGACAGATATTAGCCAAAAACATTCAGTACTTC CASSEPGQILAKNIQYF
few TRBD1 TRBJ1-2 TRBV7-2 TGTGCCAGCAGCAGGGCAGGGGGTGACTATGGCTACACCTTC CASSRAGGDYGYTF
- - TRBJ2-5 TRBV19 TGTGCCAGTAGTATCTTCCACCAAGAGACCCAGTACTTC CASSIFHQETQYF
- - TRBJ1-2 TRBV5-1 TGCGCTCCCCTCTCTGGAAGGTGGGCTAACTATGGCTACACCTTC CAPLSGRWANYGYTF
- - TRBJ2-2 TRBV11-2 TGTGCCAGCAGCTTACAAGCGGGCGGGGCCGGGGAGCTGTTTTTT CASSLQAGGAGELFF
hyperexpanded TRBD1 TRBJ1-6 TRBV6-1 TGTGCCAGCAGGGATGACAGGGGGCTGAATTCACCCCTCCACTTT CASRDDRGLNSPLHF
once - TRBJ2-2 TRBV6-6 TGTGCCAGCAGTTACTCGGCCGGGGAGCTGTTTTTT CASSYSAGELFF
- - TRBJ1-3 TRBV6-5 TGTGCCAGCAGTTACTCAGCAGGGCCCTCTGGAAACACCATATATTTT CASSYSAGPSGNTIYF
- - TRBJ2-3 TRBV29-1 TGCAGCGTTCGACGCACAGATACGCAGTATTTT CSVRRTDTQYF
- - TRBJ2-7 TRBV6-6 TGTGCCAGCAGTTCTGGAGAGCCCTACGAGCAGTACTTC CASSSGEPYEQYF
- - TRBJ2-3 TRBV5-4 TGTGCCAGCAGCTTAGGGTCAAGAAAAAGATTGAGCACAGATACGCAGTATTTT CASSLGSRKRLSTDTQYF
- - TRBJ1-5 TRBV18 TGTGCCAGCCGAGCGAGTGGCGGCAATCAGCCCCAGCATTTT CASRASGGNQPQHF
few - TRBJ1-6 TRBV4-1 TGCGCCAGCAGCCAAGATGCCCCCTGGGATTCACCCCTCCACTTT CASSQDAPWDSPLHF
- - TRBJ1-3 TRBV6-1 TGTGCCAGCAGTGAAACTAAAAACACCATATATTTT CASSETKNTIYF
- TRBD2 TRBJ2-3 TRBV14 TGTGCCAGCAGCGGGATAGCGGGAGGAGGCGGTACGCAGTATTTT CASSGIAGGGGTQYF
- TRBD2 TRBJ2-1 TRBV10-3 TGTGCCATCAGCGTTTTGACTAGCGGGGAGGGTGAGCAGTTCTTC CAISVLTSGEGEQFF
- - TRBJ2-6 TRBV6-5 TGTGCCAGCAGTTACTCCGGGGAAGGGGCCAACGTCCTGACTTTC CASSYSGEGANVLTF